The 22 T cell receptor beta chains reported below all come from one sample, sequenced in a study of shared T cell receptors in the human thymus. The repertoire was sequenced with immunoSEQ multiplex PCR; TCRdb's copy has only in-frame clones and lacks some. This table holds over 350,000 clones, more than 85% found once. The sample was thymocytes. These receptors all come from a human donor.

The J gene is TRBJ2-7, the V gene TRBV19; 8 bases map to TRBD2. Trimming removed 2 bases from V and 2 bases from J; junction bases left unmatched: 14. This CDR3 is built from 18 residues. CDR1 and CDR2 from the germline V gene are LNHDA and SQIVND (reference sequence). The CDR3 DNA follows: TGTGCCAGTAGTATAAATCCCGTGGGATCAGCGGGAGCCTACGAGCAGTACTTC. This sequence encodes CASSINPVGSAGAYEQYF.

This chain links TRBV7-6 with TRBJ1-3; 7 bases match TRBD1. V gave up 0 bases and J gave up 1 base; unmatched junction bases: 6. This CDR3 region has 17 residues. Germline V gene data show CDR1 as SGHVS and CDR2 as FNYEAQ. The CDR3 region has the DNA TGTGCCAGCAGCTTAGCGGGCTCGGGACAGTCTGGAAACACCATATATTTT. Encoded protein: CASSLAGSGQSGNTIYF.

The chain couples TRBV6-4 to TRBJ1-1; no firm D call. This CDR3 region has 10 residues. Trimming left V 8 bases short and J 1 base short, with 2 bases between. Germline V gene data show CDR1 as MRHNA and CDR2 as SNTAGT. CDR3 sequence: CASENTEAFF. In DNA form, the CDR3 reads TGTGCCAGCGAGAACACTGAAGCTTTCTTT.

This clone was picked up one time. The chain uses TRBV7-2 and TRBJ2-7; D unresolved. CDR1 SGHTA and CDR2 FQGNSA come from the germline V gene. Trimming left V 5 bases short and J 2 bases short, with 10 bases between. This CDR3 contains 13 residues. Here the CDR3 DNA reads TGTGCCAGCAGCCTAATAGGTACCTACGAGCAGTACTTC. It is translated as CASSLIGTYEQYF. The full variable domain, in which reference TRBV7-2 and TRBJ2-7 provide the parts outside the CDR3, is GAGVSQSPSNKVTEKGKDVELRCDPISGHTALYWYRQSLGQGLEFLIYFQGNSAPDKSGLPSDRFSAERTGGSVSTLTIQRTQQEDSAVYLCASSLIGTYEQYFGPGTRLTVT.

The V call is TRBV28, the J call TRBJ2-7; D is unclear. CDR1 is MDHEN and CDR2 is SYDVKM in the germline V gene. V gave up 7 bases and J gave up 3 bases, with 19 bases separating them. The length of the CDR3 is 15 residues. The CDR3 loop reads CASKPQEAPSYEQYF. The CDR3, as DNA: TGTGCCAGCAAGCCCCAAGAAGCCCCGAGCTACGAGCAGTACTTC.

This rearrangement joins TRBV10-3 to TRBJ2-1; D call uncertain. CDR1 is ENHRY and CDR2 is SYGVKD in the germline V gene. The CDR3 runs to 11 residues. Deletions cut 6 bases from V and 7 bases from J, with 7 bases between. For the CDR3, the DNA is TGTGCCATCAGCGAGGAGAATGAGCAGTTCTTC. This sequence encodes CAISEENEQFF.

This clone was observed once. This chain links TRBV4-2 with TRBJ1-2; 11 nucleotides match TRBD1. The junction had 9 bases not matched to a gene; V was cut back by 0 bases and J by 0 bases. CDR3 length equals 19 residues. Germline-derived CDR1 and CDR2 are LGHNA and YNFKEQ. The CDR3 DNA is TGTGCCAGCAGCCAAGATATGGGGACAGGGGGAAGAGCTAACTATGGCTACACCTTC. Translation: CASSQDMGTGGRANYGYTF.

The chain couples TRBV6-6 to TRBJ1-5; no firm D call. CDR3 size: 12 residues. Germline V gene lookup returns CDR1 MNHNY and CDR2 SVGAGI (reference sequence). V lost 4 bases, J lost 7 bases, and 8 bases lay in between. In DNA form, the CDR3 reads TGTGCCAGCAGTTCCCACGAGCAGCCCCAGCATTTT. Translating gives CASSSHEQPQHF.

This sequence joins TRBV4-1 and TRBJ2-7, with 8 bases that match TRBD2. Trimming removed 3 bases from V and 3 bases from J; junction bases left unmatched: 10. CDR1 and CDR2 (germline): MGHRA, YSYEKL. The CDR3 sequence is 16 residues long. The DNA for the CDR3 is TGCGCCAGCAGCCATGCCCGTGGGACTAGGGGCTACGAGCAGTACTTC. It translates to CASSHARGTRGYEQYF.

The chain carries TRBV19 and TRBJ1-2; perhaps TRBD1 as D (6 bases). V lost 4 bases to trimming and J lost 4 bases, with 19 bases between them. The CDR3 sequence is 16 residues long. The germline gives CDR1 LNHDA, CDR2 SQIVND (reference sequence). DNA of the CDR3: TGTGCCAGTAGTACCAGACAGGACCTAACCCCCTATGGCTACACCTTC. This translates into CASSTRQDLTPYGYTF.

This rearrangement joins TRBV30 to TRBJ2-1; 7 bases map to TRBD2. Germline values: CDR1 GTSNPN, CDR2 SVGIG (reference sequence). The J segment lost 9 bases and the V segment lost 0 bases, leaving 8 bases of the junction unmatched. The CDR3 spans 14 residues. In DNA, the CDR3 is TGTGCCTGGAGTGTTTTGGCGGGAGTTGTTGAGCAGTTCTTC. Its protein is CAWSVLAGVVEQFF.

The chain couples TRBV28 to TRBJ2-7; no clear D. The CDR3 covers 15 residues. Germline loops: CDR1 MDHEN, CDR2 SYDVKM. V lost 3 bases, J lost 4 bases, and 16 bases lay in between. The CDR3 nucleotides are TGTGCCAGCAGTTTGTTCCCTTTCAAACCTTACGAGCAGTACTTC. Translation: CASSLFPFKPYEQYF.

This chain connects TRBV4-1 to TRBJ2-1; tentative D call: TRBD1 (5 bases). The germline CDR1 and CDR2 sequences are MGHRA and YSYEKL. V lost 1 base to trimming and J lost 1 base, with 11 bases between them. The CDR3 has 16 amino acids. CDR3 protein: CASSQGTGESYNEQFF. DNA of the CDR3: TGCGCCAGCAGCCAAGGAACAGGTGAGTCCTACAATGAGCAGTTCTTC.

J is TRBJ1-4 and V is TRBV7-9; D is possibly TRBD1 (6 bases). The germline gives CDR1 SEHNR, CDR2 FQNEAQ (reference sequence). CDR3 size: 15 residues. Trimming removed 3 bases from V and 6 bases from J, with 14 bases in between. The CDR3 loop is CASSLGPKGDEKLFF. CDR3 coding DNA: TGTGCCAGCAGCTTGGGTCCCAAGGGGGATGAAAAACTGTTTTTT.

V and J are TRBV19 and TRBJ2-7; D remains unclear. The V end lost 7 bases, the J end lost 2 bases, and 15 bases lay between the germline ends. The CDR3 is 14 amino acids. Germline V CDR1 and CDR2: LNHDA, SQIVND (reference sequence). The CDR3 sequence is CASKTTEQAYEQYF. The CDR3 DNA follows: TGTGCCAGTAAAACGACCGAGCAGGCCTACGAGCAGTACTTC.

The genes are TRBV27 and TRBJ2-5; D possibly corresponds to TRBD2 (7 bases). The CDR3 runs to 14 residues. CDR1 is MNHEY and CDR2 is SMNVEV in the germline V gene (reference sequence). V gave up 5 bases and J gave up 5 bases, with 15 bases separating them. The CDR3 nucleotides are TGTGCCAGCAGTCAAGAGGGGGGGAGGGAGACCCAGTACTTC. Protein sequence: CASSQEGGRETQYF.

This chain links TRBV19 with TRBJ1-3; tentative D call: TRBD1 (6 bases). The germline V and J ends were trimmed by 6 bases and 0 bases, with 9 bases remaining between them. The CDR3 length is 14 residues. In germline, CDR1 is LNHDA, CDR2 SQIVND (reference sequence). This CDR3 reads CASSLDSSGNTIYF. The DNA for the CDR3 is TGTGCCAGTAGCTTGGACAGCTCTGGAAACACCATATATTTT.

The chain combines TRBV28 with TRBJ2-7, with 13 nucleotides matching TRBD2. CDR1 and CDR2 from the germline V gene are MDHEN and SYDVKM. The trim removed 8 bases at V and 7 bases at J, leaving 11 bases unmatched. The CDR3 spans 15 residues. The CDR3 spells CASDGLAGVQGEQYF. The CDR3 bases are TGTGCCAGCGATGGACTAGCGGGAGTACAAGGAGAGCAGTACTTC.

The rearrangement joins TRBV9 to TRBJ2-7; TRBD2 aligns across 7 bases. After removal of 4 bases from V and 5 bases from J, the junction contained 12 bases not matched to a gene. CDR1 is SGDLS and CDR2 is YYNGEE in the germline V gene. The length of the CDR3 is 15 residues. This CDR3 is CASSSLRGSSHEQYF. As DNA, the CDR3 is TGTGCCAGCAGCTCCCTGCGGGGGTCGTCACACGAGCAGTACTTC.

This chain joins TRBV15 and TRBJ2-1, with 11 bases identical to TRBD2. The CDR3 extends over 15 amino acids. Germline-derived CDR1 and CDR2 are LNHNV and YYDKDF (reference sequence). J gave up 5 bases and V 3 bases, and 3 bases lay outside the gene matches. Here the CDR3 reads CATSRGLADDNEQFF. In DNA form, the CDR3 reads TGTGCCACCAGCAGGGGACTAGCGGATGACAATGAGCAGTTCTTC.

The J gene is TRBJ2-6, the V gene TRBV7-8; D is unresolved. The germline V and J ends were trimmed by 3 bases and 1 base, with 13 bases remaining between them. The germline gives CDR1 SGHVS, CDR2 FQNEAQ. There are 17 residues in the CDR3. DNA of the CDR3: TGTGCCAGCAGCTTCAGGAAACCGGTGTCTGGGGCCAACGTCCTGACTTTC. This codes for CASSFRKPVSGANVLTF. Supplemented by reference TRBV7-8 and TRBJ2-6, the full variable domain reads GAGVSQSPRYKVAKRGQDVALRCDPISGHVSLFWYQQALGQGPEFLTYFQNEAQLDKSGLPSDRFFAERPEGSVSTLKIQRTQQEDSAVYLCASSFRKPVSGANVLTFGAGSRLTVL.

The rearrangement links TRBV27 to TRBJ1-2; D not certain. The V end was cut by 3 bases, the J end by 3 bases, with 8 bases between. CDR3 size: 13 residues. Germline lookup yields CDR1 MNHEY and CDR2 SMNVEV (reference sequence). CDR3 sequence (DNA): TGTGCCAGCAGTTTGACGTTTTACTATGGCTACACCTTC. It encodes CASSLTFYYGYTF.